The 13 T cell receptor beta chains reported below all come from one sample, sequenced in a study of blood T cell repertoires in COVID-19. Repertoires were generated with immunoSEQ multiplex PCR, while TCRdb's copy carries only in-frame clones and drops some. The sample gives 42,000 or so clones, about 88% of which show up once; over 2% is in the top ten. The sample taken for sequencing was peripheral blood. Receptors were obtained from a human donor in a cohort sampled during active COVID-19.

The chain is built from TRBV21-1 and TRBJ2-5; TRBD2, the table's D call, was not compared with the DNA. TRBV21-1 is a recognized pseudogene. The CDR3 has 14 amino acids. The CDR3 reads CASSNLRLQETQYF. CDR3 in DNA: TGTGCCAGCAGCAACCTTCGACTACAAGAGACCCAGTACTTC.

The chain is built from TRBV5-6 and TRBJ2-7; D is perhaps TRBD2 (6 bases). The CDR3 totals 14 residues. CDR1 is SGHDT, CDR2 YYEEEE, per germline. The ends were cut back, 6 bases at V and 0 bases at J, with 13 bases in the middle. CDR3 sequence: CASTPRGGSYEQYF. The CDR3 DNA sequence: TGTGCCAGCACCCCGAGGGGAGGCTCCTACGAGCAGTACTTC.

This clone was seen just once. This rearrangement joins TRBV30 to TRBJ2-3; 10 bases line up with TRBD2. There are 18 residues in the CDR3. After removal of 0 bases from V and 0 bases from J, the junction contained 9 bases not matched to a gene. Germline V CDR1 and CDR2: GTSNPN, SVGIG (reference sequence). The CDR3 DNA is TGTGCCTGGAGTGTACTAGCGGGGTTCTCCCCGAGCACAGATACGCAGTATTTT. As protein: CAWSVLAGFSPSTDTQYF.

The chain joins TRBV7-2 to TRBJ2-5; perhaps TRBD2 as D (5 bases). V was cut by 2 bases and J by 5 bases, with 15 bases left in between. The CDR3 consists of 15 residues. From germline, CDR1 is SGHTA and CDR2 FQGNSA. The CDR3 is CASSLSSSASETQYF. DNA of the CDR3: TGTGCCAGCAGCTTATCGAGTAGCGCCTCTGAGACCCAGTACTTC.

The chain couples TRBV10-3 to TRBJ2-7, with TRBD1 as a possible D gene (5 bases). The germline V and J ends were trimmed by 8 bases and 5 bases, with 13 bases remaining between them. Germline V gene sequence: CDR1 ENHRY, CDR2 SYGVKD. The CDR3 is 12 amino acids. For the CDR3, the DNA is TGTGCCATCGGGGCCGGTGGGAACGAGCAGTACTTC. It codes for CAIGAGGNEQYF.

The chain carries TRBV5-4 and TRBJ1-2, with 9 nucleotides matching TRBD1. Trimming cost V 0 bases and J 2 bases; bases outside gene matches: 14. The CDR3 runs 19 residues. Per germline, CDR1 SGHNT and CDR2 YYREEE (reference sequence). In DNA, the CDR3 is TGTGCCAGCAGCTTGGCATTGGGACAGGGCGTAGGGGGAAACTATGGCTACACCTTC. This translates into CASSLALGQGVGGNYGYTF.

The chain joins TRBV7-9 to TRBJ1-4; D gene ambiguous. V lost 5 bases and J lost 2, with 15 bases in between. The CDR3 has 16 residues. Germline V lookup: CDR1 SEHNR, CDR2 FQNEAQ (reference sequence). The CDR3: CASSQISGNTNEKLFF. CDR3 nucleotides: TGTGCCAGCAGCCAAATCTCGGGGAACACTAATGAAAAACTGTTTTTT.

CDR3 sequence reads: CASSIGGAGELFF. The CDR3 nucleotides read TGTGCCAGTAGTATTGGAGGGGCCGGGGAGCTGTTTTTT. The chain carries TRBV19 and TRBJ2-2, with D possibly TRBD2 on 6 matching bases. From germline, CDR1 is LNHDA and CDR2 SQIVND (reference sequence). The V and J ends lost 3 bases and 6 bases respectively, with 8 bases between them. The CDR3 has 13 amino acids.

A single count supports this clone. The chain uses TRBV19 and TRBJ1-1; weak D call: TRBD1 (5 bases). Germline V gene lookup returns CDR1 LNHDA and CDR2 SQIVND (reference sequence). V gave up 5 bases and J gave up 5 bases, with 12 bases separating them. The CDR3 spans 13 residues. The CDR3 region is CASSARQITEAFF. For the CDR3, the DNA is TGTGCCAGTAGTGCCCGACAGATTACTGAAGCTTTCTTT. The full variable domain, with the rest looked up from reference TRBV19 and TRBJ1-1, is DGGITQSPKYLFRKEGQNVTLSCEQNLNHDAMYWYRQDPGQGLRLIYYSQIVNDFQKGDIAEGYSVSREKKESFPLTVTSAQKNPTAFYLCASSARQITEAFFGQGTRLTVV.

DNA of the CDR3: TGCGCCAGCAGCTTGTTTACAGGGGTGAACACTGAAGCTTTCTTT. Translated: CASSLFTGVNTEAFF. The rearrangement links TRBV5-1 to TRBJ1-1; 7 nucleotides line up with TRBD1. Trimming took 1 base from V and 0 from J; bases not matched to a gene: 3. Germline V CDR1 and CDR2: SGHRS, YFSETQ. The CDR3 extends over 15 amino acids.

The J gene is TRBJ1-6, the V gene TRBV5-1, with D tentatively TRBD1 (5 bases). Germline CDR1 SGHRS, CDR2 YFSETQ. This CDR3 has 15 amino acids. V lost 0 bases, J lost 7 bases, and 11 bases lay in between. CDR3 DNA sequence: TGCGCCAGCAGCTTGGCCTCCGGGGGGAATTCACCCCTCCACTTT. It translates to CASSLASGGNSPLHF.

This clone appeared a few times. This rearrangement joins TRBV5-1 to TRBJ2-7, with 7 bases identical to TRBD1. The trim removed 1 base at V and 6 bases at J, leaving 4 bases unmatched. The length of the CDR3 is 13 residues. Germline values: CDR1 SGHRS, CDR2 YFSETQ. The chain's CDR3 is CASSLLTGTEQYF. The DNA for the CDR3 is TGCGCCAGCAGCTTGTTGACAGGGACCGAGCAGTACTTC.

V and J are TRBV5-6 and TRBJ1-2; possibly TRBD1 for D (6 bases). V was cut by 4 bases and J by 5 bases, with 15 bases left in between. Germline values: CDR1 SGHDT, CDR2 YYEEEE. The CDR3 is made up of 14 amino acids. The CDR3, as DNA: TGTGCCAGCAGCCCTGGACAGATCGGGTATGGCTACACCTTC. It codes for CASSPGQIGYGYTF.